These 17 T cell receptor beta chains originate from one sample sequenced in a study of early T cells in non-severe SARS-CoV-2 infection. Each CDR3 protein gets one entry after TCRdb re-called the 5' RACE reads with MiXCR. This sample has about 58,000 distinct CDR3 sequences; 7% to 8% occur once, and the top ten carry roughly 3.5%. Sample: whole blood. These receptors were collected from an adult who was a healthcare worker with PCR-confirmed SARS-CoV-2 infection or an uninfected control (not recorded which).

This clonotype was seen a few times. The rearrangement uses TRBV29-1 and TRBJ2-1, with D hard to call. Trimming took off 0 bases at V and 2 bases at J, with 11 bases between the two ends. The V gene's germline CDR1 is SQVTM and CDR2 ANQGSEA. CDR3 size: 15 residues. The CDR3 coding sequence is TGCAGCGTTGAAGACTCTAGATTTCCCTACAATGAGCAGTTCTTC. This codes for CSVEDSRFPYNEQFF.

The table lists this clonotype with a few counts. The chain has TRBV6-5 and TRBJ1-6, with a weak D call TRBD1 (5 bases). CDR1 and CDR2 (germline): MNHEY, SVGAGI. Trimming left V 2 bases short and J 10 bases short, with 9 bases between. The CDR3 spans 13 residues. The CDR3 bases are TGTGCCAGCAGTTACGAGGGGAGCTCACCCCTCCACTTT. This gives the protein CASSYEGSSPLHF.

In its sample, this clonotype was seen many times. The gene calls are TRBV20-1 and TRBJ2-7; 10 bases are shared with TRBD1. The CDR3 has 17 amino acids. Per the germline V gene, CDR1 is DFQATT and CDR2 is SNEGSKA (reference sequence). V dropped 2 bases and J dropped 8; count of bases not matched to a gene: 18. CDR3 sequence reads: CSARPPGQGPRGGQQYF. The CDR3, as DNA: TGCAGTGCTAGACCCCCGGGACAGGGGCCACGCGGCGGCCAGCAGTACTTC.

This clonotype was found many times. The chain joins TRBV4-1 to TRBJ2-3; D unclear. V lost 4 bases to trimming and J lost 0 bases, with 14 bases between them. CDR1 is MGHRA and CDR2 is YSYEKL in the germline V gene. The CDR3 extends over 16 amino acids. In DNA, the CDR3 is TGCGCCAGCAGCCCGAAGAGACGGGTTAGCACAGATACGCAGTATTTT. It codes for CASSPKRRVSTDTQYF.

Ten or more counts support this clonotype. The chain recombines TRBV12-3 or TRBV12-4 with TRBJ1-4, with D hard to call. Trimming shortened V by 6 bases and J by 5 bases, and 13 bases separated the two germline ends. The CDR3 is made up of 14 amino acids. CDR3 bases: TGTGCCAGCAGCTCGGATCGCCCCAATGAAAAACTGTTTTTT. Translation gives CASSSDRPNEKLFF.

The chain couples TRBV7-2 to TRBJ1-5; 8 bases map to TRBD1. Germline V gene lookup returns CDR1 SGHTA and CDR2 FQGNSA. The junction had 9 bases not matched to a gene; V was cut back by 4 bases and J by 7 bases. The CDR3 covers 15 residues. CDR3 DNA: TGTGCCAGCAGCTATTCGAGACAGGGGAGACAGCCCCAGCATTTT. Encoded protein: CASSYSRQGRQPQHF.

This clonotype was seen many times. The chain uses TRBV7-9 and TRBJ1-1; 9 positions agree with TRBD1. CDR3 length: 17 amino acids. With V trimmed by 1 base and J by 0 bases, 6 bases remained unmatched. Per the germline V gene, CDR1 is SEHNR and CDR2 is FQNEAQ (reference sequence). The CDR3 here is CASSLVGTGRMNTEAFF. CDR3 coding DNA: TGTGCCAGCAGCTTAGTCGGGACAGGGAGAATGAACACTGAAGCTTTCTTT.

In its sample, this clonotype was seen many times. The rearrangement uses TRBV7-9 and TRBJ1-2; 9 bases are shared with TRBD1. CDR1 and CDR2 from the germline V gene are SEHNR and FQNEAQ (reference sequence). The V gene end was trimmed by 3 bases and the J gene end by 3 bases; junction bases not matched to a gene: 8. The CDR3 loop spans 16 amino acids. The chain's CDR3 is CASSLGVGQGHYGYTF. CDR3 nucleotide sequence: TGTGCCAGCAGCTTGGGGGTGGGACAGGGACACTATGGCTACACCTTC.

This clonotype appeared many times. The chain links TRBV7-6 to TRBJ2-1; D remains ambiguous. Deletions cut 1 base from V and 0 bases from J, with 10 bases between. Germline CDR1 and CDR2: SGHVS and FNYEAQ. This CDR3 has 16 residues. CDR3 nucleotide sequence: TGTGCCAGCAGCTTAGGTGTCGAAATCTCCTACAATGAGCAGTTCTTC. This codes for CASSLGVEISYNEQFF.

This chain joins TRBV6-5 and TRBJ2-1; D might be TRBD2 (6 bases). V was cut by 6 bases and J by 6 bases, with 12 bases left in between. The CDR3 totals 13 residues. In germline, CDR1 is MNHEY, CDR2 SVGAGI. This chain's CDR3 is CASSAGGINEQFF. As DNA, the CDR3 is TGTGCCAGCAGCGCCGGGGGTATCAATGAGCAGTTCTTC.

This clonotype was observed a handful of times. For the CDR3, the DNA is TGCAGTGCTAGAGACAGGGATTTGGGCTACACCTTC. It is translated as CSARDRDLGYTF. The J gene is TRBJ1-2, the V gene TRBV20-1; TRBD1 is a possible D gene (5 bases). The CDR3 length is 12 residues. Trimming stripped 0 bases from V and 8 bases from J, with 10 bases between. The germline V gene has CDR1 DFQATT and CDR2 SNEGSKA (reference sequence).

The table lists this clonotype with many counts. The V call is TRBV12-3 or TRBV12-4, the J call TRBJ2-5; D not certain. This CDR3 spans 13 amino acids. Trimming removed 3 bases from V and 3 bases from J, with 8 bases in between. In nucleotides, the CDR3 is TGTGCCAGCAGTTTCACAGAGGAAGAGACCCAGTACTTC. This sequence encodes CASSFTEEETQYF.

This clonotype has ten or more counts. The chain employs TRBV6-1 and TRBJ2-3; 7 nucleotides agree with TRBD2. The CDR3 spans 15 residues. Germline CDR1 MNHNS, CDR2 SASEGT. The J segment lost 0 bases and the V segment lost 10 bases, leaving 10 bases of the junction unmatched. CDR3 in DNA: TGTGCCACCAGAGGCCCTAGCGGTAGCACAGATACGCAGTATTTT. Protein sequence: CATRGPSGSTDTQYF.

In this sample, this clonotype turned up a few times. The rearrangement links TRBV28 to TRBJ2-4; TRBD1 matches at 8 bases. This CDR3 contains 15 residues. Trimming cost V 6 bases and J 4 bases; bases outside gene matches: 8. The germline V gene has CDR1 MDHEN and CDR2 SYDVKM. DNA for the CDR3: TGTGCCAGCAGATTGCGGGACAGGAAAAAAAACATTCAGTACTTC. Encoded protein: CASRLRDRKKNIQYF.

This clonotype was detected only a few times. This sequence joins TRBV7-9 and TRBJ1-1; 9 positions agree with TRBD1. CDR3 length: 18 amino acids. Germline CDR1 and CDR2: SEHNR and FQNEAQ (reference sequence). After removal of 0 bases from V and 1 base from J, the junction contained 9 bases not matched to a gene. The CDR3 region is CASSLAALRDRANTEAFF. CDR3 coding DNA: TGTGCCAGCAGCTTAGCAGCGTTGAGGGACAGGGCGAACACTGAAGCTTTCTTT.

This clonotype was recorded at least ten times. The rearrangement uses TRBV15 and TRBJ1-4, with D possibly matching TRBD1 (6 bases). This CDR3 region has 13 residues. The V end lost 5 bases, the J end lost 6 bases, and 10 bases lay between the germline ends. CDR1 is LNHNV and CDR2 is YYDKDF in the germline V gene (reference sequence). The CDR3 nucleotides are TGTGCCACCAGCGGAAGGACAGATGAAAAACTGTTTTTT. Translated: CATSGRTDEKLFF.

This clonotype has a count of ten or more. This chain joins TRBV14 and TRBJ1-1, with no clear D. Germline loops: CDR1 SGHDN, CDR2 FVKESK. Trimming stripped 4 bases from V and 4 bases from J, with 13 bases between. This CDR3 spans 14 amino acids. The CDR3 protein is CASSPQIMRTEAFF. CDR3 nucleotides: TGTGCCAGCAGCCCTCAGATCATGCGCACTGAAGCTTTCTTT.